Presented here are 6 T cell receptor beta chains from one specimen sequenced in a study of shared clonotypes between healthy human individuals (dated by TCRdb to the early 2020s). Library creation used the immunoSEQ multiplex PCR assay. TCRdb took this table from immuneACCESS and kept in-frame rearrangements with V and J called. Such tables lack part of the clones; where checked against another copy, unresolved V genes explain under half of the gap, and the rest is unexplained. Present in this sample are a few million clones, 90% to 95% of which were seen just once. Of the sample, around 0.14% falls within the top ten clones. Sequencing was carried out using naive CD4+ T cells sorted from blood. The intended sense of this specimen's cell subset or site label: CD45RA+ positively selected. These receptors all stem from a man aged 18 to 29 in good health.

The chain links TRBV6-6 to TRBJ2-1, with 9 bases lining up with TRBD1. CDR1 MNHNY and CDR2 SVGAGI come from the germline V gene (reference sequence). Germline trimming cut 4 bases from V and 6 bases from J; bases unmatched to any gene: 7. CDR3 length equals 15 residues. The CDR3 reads CASSFRDREFNEQFF. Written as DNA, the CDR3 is TGTGCCAGCAGTTTCCGGGACAGGGAGTTCAATGAGCAGTTCTTC.

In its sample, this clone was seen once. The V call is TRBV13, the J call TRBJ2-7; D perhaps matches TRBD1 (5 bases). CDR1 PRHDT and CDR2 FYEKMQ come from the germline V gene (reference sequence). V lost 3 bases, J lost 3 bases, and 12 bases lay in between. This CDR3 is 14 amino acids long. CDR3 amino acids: CASSLGRKGYEQYF. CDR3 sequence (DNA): TGTGCCAGCAGCTTGGGGCGGAAGGGCTACGAGCAGTACTTC.

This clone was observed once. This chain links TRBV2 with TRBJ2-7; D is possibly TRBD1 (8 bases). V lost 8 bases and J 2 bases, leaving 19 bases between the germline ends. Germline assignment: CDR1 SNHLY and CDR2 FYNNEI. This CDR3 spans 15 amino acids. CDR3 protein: CASGRGTGGTYEQYF. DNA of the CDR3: TGTGCCAGCGGGAGGGGCACAGGGGGGACCTACGAGCAGTACTTC.

This CDR3 reads CASSLRHRGDSNQPQHF. Written as DNA, the CDR3 is TGTGCCAGCAGTTTAAGGCACAGGGGGGATAGCAATCAGCCCCAGCATTTT. The V gene is TRBV27, the J gene TRBJ1-5, with 8 bases identical to TRBD1. CDR3 length equals 17 residues. Trimming cost V 2 bases and J 0 bases; bases outside gene matches: 6. Germline-derived CDR1 and CDR2 are MNHEY and SMNVEV (reference sequence).

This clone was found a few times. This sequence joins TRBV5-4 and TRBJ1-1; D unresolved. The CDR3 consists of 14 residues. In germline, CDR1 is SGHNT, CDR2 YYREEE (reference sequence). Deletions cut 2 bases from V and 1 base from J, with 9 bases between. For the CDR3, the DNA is TGTGCCAGCAGCTTCGGAGGGTCGAACACTGAAGCTTTCTTT. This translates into CASSFGGSNTEAFF.

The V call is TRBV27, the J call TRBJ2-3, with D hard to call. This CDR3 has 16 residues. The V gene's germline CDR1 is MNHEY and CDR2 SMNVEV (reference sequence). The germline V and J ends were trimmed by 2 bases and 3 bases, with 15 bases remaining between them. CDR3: CASSLRWRFGTDTQYF. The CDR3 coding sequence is TGTGCCAGCAGTTTACGCTGGCGGTTCGGTACAGATACGCAGTATTTT.